This T cell receptor beta chain is from a study of regulatory T cells in long-lasting Graves disease. The ends were cut back, 5 bases at V and 0 bases at J, with 10 bases in the middle. The CDR3 is 15 residues long. The authors built TCR beta libraries using iRepertoire HTBI primers and Arm-PCR of CDR3 regions. MiXCR, run by TCRdb on the multiplex PCR reads, gives a single entry per CDR3 protein. The table includes 300,000 to 400,000 distinct CDR3 sequences, around 17% detected once. Time point specified: newly diagnosed GD, antithyroid drugs for less than 3 months. Preparation of the TCR library used RNA extracted from PBMCs. This clonotype was counted many times. Another study also made use of these data, one on T cells in Graves' hyperthyroidism and ophthalmopathy.

Specimen: peripheral blood mononuclear cells (PBMCs), collected at new diagnosis, from a patient treated with antithyroid drugs. The chain employs TRBV12-3 or TRBV12-4 and TRBJ2-2; D uncertain. This receptor was identified in a man aged 35 to 55 with Graves disease. Here the CDR3 reads CASSLGYPNTGELFF. In DNA form, the CDR3 reads TGTGCCAGCAGTCTAGGGTACCCGAACACCGGGGAGCTGTTTTTT.